A selection of T cell receptor beta chains follows, all from one sample in a study of CD8+CD57+ T cells in acquired aplastic anemia. MiXCR was run by TCRdb on the reads, yielding one entry per CDR3 protein. Among 100,000 to 150,000 distinct CDR3 sequences, approximately 36% were seen once, and the ten largest hold over 2%. What was sequenced was sorted CD4+, CD8+, or CD8+CD57+ T cells (not recorded which) from PBMCs. These TCRs come from a human donor with aplastic anemia. Both conserved end residues are part of each CDR3. Fields, in order: V gene, CDR3 protein.

>TRBV5-6
CASSLTAGGPGELFF
>TRBV10-2
CASSEGANEKLFF
>TRBV24-1
CAISVSGELFF
>TRBV15
CATSRRSTDTQYF
>TRBV25-1
CASETPLTVSSYEQYF
>TRBV12-5
CASGLVLGTDSYEQYF
>TRBV29-1
CSATGQGGTEAFF
>TRBV5-1
CASSRDLTGELFF
>TRBV7-6
CASSIGTAYEQYF
>TRBV19
CASTGSGGAGEQFF
>TRBV6-1
CASSEARQRGNQPQHF
>TRBV7-2
CASRRKTGATYEQYF
>TRBV25-1
CASSVSGNAVETQYF
>TRBV6-2/TRBV6-3
CASSSRDRVQLVYGYTF
>TRBV28
CASSGPELYEQYF